The 19 T cell receptor beta chains given below trace back to one sample, sequenced in a study of T-cell reconstitution after alpha-beta-depleted transplantation in children. Unique molecular identifiers were incorporated when the TCRbeta library was constructed. A single record per CDR3 protein comes from TCRdb applying MiXCR to the PCR reads. Of around 670,000 distinct CDR3 sequences listed, 10% to 15% were seen once; the top ten hold around 0.76%. This specimen consisted of PBMCs, obtained before TCRalphabeta/CD19-depleted stem cell transplant. The receptor source for this set is a girl under 10 years old with congenital amegakaryocytic thrombocytopenia, due to receive a stem cell transplant.

Many counts were recorded for this clonotype. The gene calls are TRBV20-1 and TRBJ2-3, with 8 bases aligning to TRBD1. After removal of 6 bases from V and 2 bases from J, the junction contained 7 bases not matched to a gene. Per germline, CDR1 DFQATT and CDR2 SNEGSKA (reference sequence). CDR3 length: 14 residues. The CDR3: CSAVTGAFTDTQYF. CDR3 nucleotides: TGCAGTGCCGTGACAGGGGCTTTCACAGATACGCAGTATTTT.

This clonotype appeared a few times. The chain combines TRBV7-9 with TRBJ2-4; D is possibly TRBD2 (5 bases). The CDR3 runs 12 residues. V lost 5 bases and J 12 bases, leaving 14 bases between the germline ends. Germline-derived CDR1 and CDR2 are SEHNR and FQNEAQ (reference sequence). The CDR3 DNA reads as TGTGCCAGCAGCGATACTAGAGACACTCAGTACTTC. This gives the protein CASSDTRDTQYF.

This clonotype was observed many times. V usage is TRBV29-1 and J usage is TRBJ2-2; 7 nucleotides match TRBD1. This CDR3 contains 14 residues. Germline values: CDR1 SQVTM, CDR2 ANQGSEA. With 6 bases clipped from V and 0 bases from J, the junction kept 4 bases outside the gene matches. DNA of the CDR3: TGCAGCGTGGGGACAGTAACGAACACCGGGGAGCTGTTTTTT. Translated, it gives CSVGTVTNTGELFF.

This clonotype was counted at least ten times. The chain has TRBV19 and TRBJ2-1; D is undetermined. The CDR3 covers 14 residues. Per the germline V gene, CDR1 is LNHDA and CDR2 is SQIVND (reference sequence). Trimming took 5 bases from V and 1 from J, leaving 9 bases between them. DNA for the CDR3: TGTGCCAGTAGTCTGTTGGCGTCCTACAATGAGCAGTTCTTC. Residues: CASSLLASYNEQFF.

This clonotype turned up a few times. This chain links TRBV6-5 with TRBJ2-4; 9 nucleotides align to TRBD1. From germline, CDR1 is MNHEY and CDR2 SVGAGI. J lost 0 bases, V lost 0 bases, and 9 bases had no gene match. The CDR3 is 19 residues long. Here the CDR3 reads CASSYSAGTGKIAKNIQYF. The CDR3 DNA follows: TGTGCCAGCAGTTACTCTGCGGGGACAGGGAAAATAGCCAAAAACATTCAGTACTTC.

This clonotype was counted ten times or more. V and J are TRBV12-3 or TRBV12-4 and TRBJ2-7; D tentatively reads TRBD1 or TRBD2 (5 bases each). The length of the CDR3 is 16 residues. The germline V and J ends were trimmed by 5 bases and 2 bases, with 19 bases remaining between them. DNA of the CDR3: TGTGCCAGCAGTCCATTTGCCGGGACGTTAGCCTACGAGCAGTACTTC. Its protein product is CASSPFAGTLAYEQYF.

V usage is TRBV7-8 and J usage is TRBJ1-1; no reliable D call. Germline values: CDR1 SGHVS, CDR2 FQNEAQ. The CDR3 covers 16 residues. Trimming stripped 1 base from V and 6 bases from J, with 18 bases between. CDR3 protein: CASSLGRSILRAEAFF. CDR3 sequence (DNA): TGTGCCAGCAGCTTAGGTCGAAGCATCCTAAGGGCTGAAGCTTTCTTT.

This clonotype was seen only a few times. V gene TRBV5-5 combines with J gene TRBJ2-3; no clear D gene. With 4 bases removed from V and 2 bases from J, the gap between germline ends came to 8 bases. The CDR3 runs to 13 residues. The germline gives CDR1 SGHKS, CDR2 YYEKEE (reference sequence). The CDR3 spells CASSIPNTDTQYF. DNA for the CDR3: TGTGCCAGCAGCATCCCGAACACAGATACGCAGTATTTT.

In this sample, this clonotype turned up a few times. The genes are TRBV20-1 and TRBJ1-1; D is unclear. Trimming shortened V by 6 bases and J by 3 bases, and 8 bases separated the two germline ends. This CDR3 contains 11 residues. Germline-derived CDR1 and CDR2 are DFQATT and SNEGSKA (reference sequence). The CDR3: CSASGDTEAFF. The CDR3 DNA follows: TGCAGTGCGTCTGGGGACACTGAAGCTTTCTTT.

This clonotype has only a few counts. The V gene is TRBV5-1, the J gene TRBJ2-3, with D perhaps assigned TRBD1 or TRBD2 (6 bases each). This CDR3 region has 14 residues. Germline V gene sequence: CDR1 SGHRS, CDR2 YFSETQ. V lost 7 bases to trimming and J lost 1 base, with 13 bases between them. CDR3 residues: CASRARGGTDTQYF. CDR3 bases: TGCGCCAGCCGGGCGAGGGGGGGCACAGATACGCAGTATTTT.

This clonotype was counted at least ten times. The V gene is TRBV25-1, the J gene TRBJ2-1; 12 bases are a match to TRBD1. J lost 9 bases, V lost 1 base, and 7 bases had no gene match. Germline CDR1 reads MGHDK; CDR2 reads SYGVNS. The CDR3 is 16 residues long. The CDR3 DNA reads as TGTGCCAGCAGTGAATCACGGGGACAGGGGGCATGTGAGCAGTTCTTC. Protein: CASSESRGQGACEQFF.

This clonotype was detected many times. The rearrangement uses TRBV20-1 and TRBJ2-7, with D possibly TRBD1 on 6 matching bases. Germline CDR1 is DFQATT and CDR2 is SNEGSKA (reference sequence). The CDR3 contains 15 residues. V was cut by 5 bases and J by 2 bases, with 19 bases left in between. Here the CDR3 DNA reads TGCAGTGCTTCACCTTATTGGGGGCTTCCCTACGAGCAGTACTTC. This gives the protein CSASPYWGLPYEQYF.

This clonotype was found a few times. The chain's CDR3 is CASSFAGWETQYF. CDR3 sequence (DNA): TGTGCCAGCAGTTTCGCCGGTTGGGAGACCCAGTACTTC. The V and J genes are TRBV27 and TRBJ2-5; no firm D call. V was pared by 3 bases and J by 5 bases, with 10 bases between. The germline gives CDR1 MNHEY, CDR2 SMNVEV (reference sequence). The CDR3 loop spans 13 amino acids.

This clonotype was picked up many times. The V and J genes are TRBV29-1 and TRBJ2-3; weak D call: TRBD2 (6 bases). The CDR3 extends over 13 amino acids. V was trimmed by 0 bases and J by 6 bases, leaving 10 bases between them. CDR1 is SQVTM and CDR2 is ANQGSEA in the germline V gene. CDR3 amino acids: CSVEEEGSDTQYF. The CDR3, as DNA: TGCAGCGTTGAAGAGGAGGGCTCGGATACGCAGTATTTT.

This clonotype was counted many times. The chain recombines TRBV5-6 with TRBJ2-3; D gene uncertain. This CDR3 has 14 residues. Trimming shortened V by 1 base and J by 4 bases, and 10 bases separated the two germline ends. Germline CDR1 is SGHDT and CDR2 is YYEEEE. In DNA, the CDR3 is TGTGCCAGCAGCTTGACGGGCCGATCAGATACGCAGTATTTT. Encoded protein: CASSLTGRSDTQYF.

Worth noting for this clonotype: The junction shows a germline mismatch at one end, possibly a read error. V is TRBV12-3 or TRBV12-4 and J is TRBJ2-3; TRBD1 matches at 8 bases. This CDR3 is built from 13 residues. DNA of the CDR3: TGTGGGACAGGGTCTTTGTTGTCGGATACGCAGTCTTTT. This gives the protein CGTGSLLSDTQSF.

The V and J genes are TRBV19 and TRBJ2-1; D is unresolved. Deletions cut 4 bases from V and 2 bases from J, with 9 bases between. The length of the CDR3 is 14 residues. Per germline, CDR1 LNHDA and CDR2 SQIVND (reference sequence). Here the CDR3 reads CASSRKTPYNEQFF. The CDR3 region has the DNA TGTGCCAGTAGTAGGAAGACCCCCTACAATGAGCAGTTCTTC.

This clonotype was counted many times. The chain recombines TRBV7-2 with TRBJ2-7; tentatively, D is TRBD1 or TRBD2 (5 bases each). Trimming shortened V by 2 bases and J by 2 bases, and 19 bases separated the two germline ends. Germline V CDR1 and CDR2: SGHTA, FQGNSA. CDR3 length: 17 amino acids. The CDR3 reads CASSLRGSGTEPYEQYF. CDR3 DNA: TGTGCCAGCAGCTTAAGGGGCTCGGGGACCGAACCCTACGAGCAGTACTTC.

The V call is TRBV5-1, the J call TRBJ1-6; D is unclear. V was shortened by 6 bases and J by 13 bases, with 17 bases between the two germline ends. Germline values: CDR1 SGHRS, CDR2 YFSETQ. The CDR3 has 13 residues. The chain's CDR3 is CASKEGEGTPLHF. CDR3 coding DNA: TGCGCCAGCAAGGAGGGAGAGGGAACGCCCCTCCACTTT.